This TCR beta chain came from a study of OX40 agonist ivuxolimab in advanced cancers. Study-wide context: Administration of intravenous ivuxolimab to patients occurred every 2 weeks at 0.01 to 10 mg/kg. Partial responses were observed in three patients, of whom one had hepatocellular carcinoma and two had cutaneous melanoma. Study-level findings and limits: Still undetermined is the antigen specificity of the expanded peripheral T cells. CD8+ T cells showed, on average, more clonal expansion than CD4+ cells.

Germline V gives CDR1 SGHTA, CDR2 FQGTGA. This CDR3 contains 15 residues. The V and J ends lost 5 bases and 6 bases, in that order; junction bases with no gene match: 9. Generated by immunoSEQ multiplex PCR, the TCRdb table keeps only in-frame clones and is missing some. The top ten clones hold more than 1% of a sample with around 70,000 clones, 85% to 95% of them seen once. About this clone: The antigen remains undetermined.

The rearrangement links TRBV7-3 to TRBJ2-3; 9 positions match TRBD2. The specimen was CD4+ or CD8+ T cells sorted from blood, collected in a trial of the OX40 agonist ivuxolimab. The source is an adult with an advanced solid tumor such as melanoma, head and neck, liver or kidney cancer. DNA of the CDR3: TGTGCCAGCAGCCTAGCGGGGAGGGGATCTGATACGCAGTATTTT. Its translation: CASSLAGRGSDTQYF.